Given below is one TCR beta chain in context. Its target antigen remains unknown. Qualities for individual bases were not recorded, and no much larger clone is one base off. Whole blood was collected in K2EDTA tubes by collaborating institutions according to the institutions' own protocols. For TCRbeta analysis, collaborators shipped samples in one of three forms: frozen whole blood, isolated PBMCs, or DNA extracted from either of those sample types. TCRbeta CDR3 regions were amplified from genomic DNA by means of the immunoSEQ Assay, a bias-controlled multiplex PCR. Processing in the source paper ran as follows. Within the assay, amplification of reference gene primers was used to estimate how many nucleated cells each sample contained. To quantify the absolute abundance of each unique TCRbeta CDR3 rearrangement, sequence reads were collapsed and filtered. For each sample, productive Simpson clonality was calculated as the square root of Simpson's diversity index over productive rearrangements. This is the immuneACCESS table as TCRdb keeps it, with only in-frame sequences that have V and J called. A part of the clones is gone; compared with another copy, unresolved V genes explain less than half, and the rest is unexplained. D and trimming were read from the DNA, whereas the V and J calls and clone size are those reported in that table. The sample table contains some 670,000 clones; only one count was recorded for around 89% of them. The ten largest clones represent approximately 0.3% of the sample.

These data belong to a study of blood T cell repertoires in COVID-19 (dated by TCRdb to the early 2020s). Context from the whole study: Samples covering the acute and convalescent phases of COVID-19 were provided by collaborators in the United States, Italy and Spain. Where available, HLA class I and class II types were obtained from metadata supplied by the sample provider rather than from assay-based typing. The prospective study material was composed of cDNA or gDNA derived from T cells, B-cell-depleted T cells, or PBMCs. A de-identified subject ID, COVID-19 status, age in years and sex were almost always included in the sample metadata. Samples were obtained from the ongoing ImmuneRACE study (first 160 participants) and from about 1,300 subjects provided by 6 global collaborators. Subjects who had been exposed to COVID-19, were actively infected with it, or had recovered from it provided the deeply sampled blood TCRbeta repertoires that made up the dataset. The repertoires were released in a freely available public database meant as a resource for research on the immune response to SARS-CoV-2.

General conclusions and limits of the study: How much clinical and demographic metadata was included differed by source and by participant, and the metadata was provided uncurated.

The sequenced sample consisted of peripheral blood. The clonotype originates from a woman aged 18-29 years with acute or convalescent COVID-19.

CDR3 protein: CASSQAITGTGNGNTIYF. The bases read TGCGCCAGCAGCCAAGCAATTACCGGGACAGGGAATGGAAACACCATATATTTT. The chain is made from TRBV4-3 and TRBJ1-3, with 9 bases matching TRBD1. The CDR3, cysteine through phenylalanine, is 18 amino acids long. This entry keeps only the CDR3 DNA: 54 bases, framed from base 1. Trimming removed 1 base from V and 3 bases from J; the gene matches leave 10 bases unexplained. Per the germline V gene, LGHNA is the CDR1 and YSLEER is the CDR2.